This record concerns one TCR beta chain sequence. Its antigen remains unidentified. The data are from a study of blood T cells in healthy people across ages. Study-wide points: CMV status of donors was not determined, possibly confounding expanded clonotype changes. The diversity estimates, figures obtained from one million T cells, were considered underestimates.

PCR was performed a second time for about 7 to 12 cycles using a sample-barcoded 5' primer and a J-beta primer mix. One entry per CDR3 protein, called by TCRdb with MiXCR from the 5' RACE reads. This sample yields about 1.1 million distinct CDR3 sequences, of which 35% to 40% are seen a single time; roughly 13% belongs to the top ten. CDR3 size: 16 residues. The V gene's germline CDR1 is LGHNA and CDR2 YSLEER. The V segment lost 2 bases and the J segment 5 bases; nucleotides outside the gene matches: 10. Every sample yielded at least 6.5 million isolated PBMCs. Material for sequencing was blood. This receptor was taken from a man between 18 and 29 years old in good health. The chain combines TRBV4-3 with TRBJ2-3; the match to TRBD2 covers 7 bases. This CDR3 is CASSQKPSLAVDTQYF. DNA of the CDR3: TGCGCCAGCAGCCAAAAACCCTCCCTAGCGGTAGATACGCAGTATTTT.